This paragraph covers one T cell receptor (beta chain) sequence. The record originates from a study of technical replicates of blood from a handful of donors. Measured with immunoSEQ multiplex PCR; TCRdb has only the in-frame clones, and not every one. This sample has roughly 68,000 clones, with 92% found just once. The CDR3 sequence is 14 residues long. Germline V gives CDR1 MGHRA, CDR2 YSYEKL. Trimming removed 0 bases from V and 2 bases from J, with 7 bases in between. The genes are TRBV4-1 and TRBJ2-5, with D unresolved. This receptor was taken from a human donor in good health. Material: T cells isolated from PBMCs. DNA of the CDR3: TGCGCCAGCAGCCAAGAGAGTAGACAAGAGACCCAGTACTTC. Protein: CASSQESRQETQYF.